This entry lists 24 T cell receptor beta chains sequenced from one sample in a study of cytomegalovirus exposure and HLA in healthy donors. In the PCR, 60 Vbeta and 13 Jbeta primers were used. Using immunoSEQ multiplex PCR, the repertoire was profiled, and TCRdb retains in-frame clones only, with some absent. This repertoire shows under 250,000 clones, 79% found once; its top ten account for approximately 4.4%. The sequencing sample was made of PBMCs. These receptors all stem from a woman younger than 45 in good health and CMV-seropositive.

J is TRBJ2-1 and V is TRBV15; TRBD1 matches 9 bases. There are 14 residues in the CDR3. Germline-derived CDR1 and CDR2 are LNHNV and YYDKDF (reference sequence). The J segment lost 9 bases and the V segment lost 2 bases, leaving 5 bases of the junction unmatched. The DNA of the CDR3 is TGTGCCACCAGCAGACCCACAGGGGGCGTTGAGCAGTTCTTC. This translates into CATSRPTGGVEQFF. The whole variable domain, filled in from reference TRBV15 and TRBJ2-1, reads DAMVIQNPRYQVTQFGKPVTLSCSQTLNHNVMYWYQQKSSQAPKLLFHYYDKDFNNEADTPDNFQSRRPNTSFCFLDIRSPGLGDTAMYLCATSRPTGGVEQFFGPGTRLTVL.

The V call is TRBV6-1, the J call TRBJ1-1; perhaps TRBD1 as D (6 bases). Trimming stripped 5 bases from V and 0 bases from J, with 13 bases between. The CDR3 is made up of 15 amino acids. CDR1 and CDR2 from the germline V gene are MNHNS and SASEGT. The CDR3 region has the DNA TGTGCCAGCAGTACTCAGGGGCAAATGAACACTGAAGCTTTCTTT. It is translated as CASSTQGQMNTEAFF.

The chain couples TRBV4-3 to TRBJ2-1; TRBD1 matches at 7 bases. CDR3 length: 20 residues. The germline gives CDR1 LGHNA, CDR2 YSLEER. V was pared by 0 bases and J by 2 bases, with 16 bases of the junction left unmatched. The CDR3 DNA follows: TGCGCCAGCAGCCAAGATACGAGACAGGGCCACTTGGGACCCTACAATGAGCAGTTCTTC. Encoded protein: CASSQDTRQGHLGPYNEQFF.

The rearrangement uses TRBV9 and TRBJ2-1, with 9 bases fitting TRBD2. The CDR3 contains 20 residues. Germline CDR1 and CDR2: SGDLS and YYNGEE. The J segment lost 7 bases and the V segment lost 1 base, leaving 21 bases of the junction unmatched. The CDR3, as DNA: TGTGCCAGCAGCGTATCGTTTCGTCCCTGGGAAGCGGGAGGAGGGAATGAGCAGTTCTTC. Translating it yields CASSVSFRPWEAGGGNEQFF.

This chain joins TRBV9 and TRBJ2-3; 10 bases map to TRBD1. The germline V gene encodes CDR1 SGDLS and CDR2 YYNGEE. The CDR3 is 15 amino acids. V lost 0 bases to trimming and J lost 6 bases; unmatched junction nucleotides: 4. CDR3 nucleotides: TGTGCCAGCAGCGTAGCGGGACAGGGGCGGGATACGCAGTATTTT. It specifies CASSVAGQGRDTQYF.

The V and J genes are TRBV19 and TRBJ1-5, with D possibly matching TRBD1 (6 bases). Trimming left V 7 bases short and J 6 bases short, with 19 bases between. Looked up from germline, CDR1 is LNHDA and CDR2 is SQIVND (reference sequence). This CDR3 has 15 amino acids. The CDR3 loop is CASTPGGARGQPQHF. DNA for the CDR3: TGTGCCAGTACCCCCGGGGGGGCTAGGGGTCAGCCCCAGCATTTT. Supplemented by reference TRBV19 and TRBJ1-5, the full variable domain reads DGGITQSPKYLFRKEGQNVTLSCEQNLNHDAMYWYRQDPGQGLRLIYYSQIVNDFQKGDIAEGYSVSREKKESFPLTVTSAQKNPTAFYLCASTPGGARGQPQHFGDGTRLSIL.

This sequence joins TRBV13 and TRBJ2-3; 8 positions match TRBD2. Germline V gene sequence: CDR1 PRHDT, CDR2 FYEKMQ (reference sequence). The CDR3 contains 15 residues. With 4 bases clipped from V and 2 bases from J, the junction kept 5 bases outside the gene matches. CDR3 sequence reads: CASSYGRGSTDTQYF. CDR3 nucleotides: TGTGCCAGCAGCTACGGGAGGGGTTCCACAGATACGCAGTATTTT.

The V call is TRBV5-1, the J call TRBJ2-5; 7 bases are shared with TRBD1. With 4 bases clipped from V and 4 bases from J, the junction kept 7 bases outside the gene matches. CDR1 and CDR2 from the germline V gene are SGHRS and YFSETQ. The CDR3 sequence is 14 residues long. CDR3 protein: CASSEGTVGETQYF. The CDR3 DNA reads as TGCGCCAGCAGCGAAGGGACAGTGGGAGAGACCCAGTACTTC.

The rearrangement joins TRBV27 to TRBJ2-1, with 13 bases identical to TRBD2. With 4 bases clipped from V and 10 bases from J, the junction kept 13 bases outside the gene matches. The CDR3 is 17 residues long. The germline V gene encodes CDR1 MNHEY and CDR2 SMNVEV (reference sequence). CDR3 residues: CASSSVLAGGRRDEQFF. CDR3 bases: TGTGCCAGCAGTTCGGTACTAGCGGGGGGGCGTCGGGACGAGCAGTTCTTC.

The table lists this clone with a few counts. The chain carries TRBV28 and TRBJ1-5; a weak D match, TRBD1 (6 bases). The ends were cut back, 3 bases at V and 3 bases at J, with 15 bases in the middle. Germline CDR1 is MDHEN and CDR2 is SYDVKM. This CDR3 comprises 16 residues. For the CDR3, the DNA is TGTGCCAGCAGTTTTTGGGGGCGGAACATCAATCAGCCCCAGCATTTT. Its translation is CASSFWGRNINQPQHF.

The genes are TRBV19 and TRBJ2-5; D is perhaps TRBD1 (6 bases). V was pared by 9 bases and J by 3 bases, with 17 bases between. CDR1 and CDR2 (germline): LNHDA, SQIVND (reference sequence). The CDR3 has 14 amino acids. In nucleotides, the CDR3 is TGTGCCAGCAAATCAATCCAGGGGAAAGAGACCCAGTACTTC. Translation: CASKSIQGKETQYF.

This clone was found a few times. This chain uses TRBV2 with TRBJ1-3, with 9 nucleotides matching TRBD1. The length of the CDR3 is 18 residues. V gave up 4 bases and J gave up 0 bases; unmatched junction bases: 10. Per germline, CDR1 SNHLY and CDR2 FYNNEI. CDR3: CASSGGQGRGLSGNTIYF. The CDR3 nucleotides are TGTGCCAGCAGTGGGGGACAGGGAAGAGGGCTCTCTGGAAACACCATATATTTT. Drawing the rest from reference TRBV2 and TRBJ1-3, the complete variable domain is EPEVTQTPSHQVTQMGQEVILRCVPISNHLYFYWYRQILGQKVEFLVSFYNNEISEKSEIFDDQFSVERPDGSNFTLKIRSTKLEDSAMYFCASSGGQGRGLSGNTIYFGEGSWLTVV.

V gene TRBV5-1 combines with J gene TRBJ2-7, with D perhaps TRBD1 (7 bases). From germline, CDR1 is SGHRS and CDR2 YFSETQ. The germline V and J ends were trimmed by 4 bases and 4 bases, with 18 bases remaining between them. CDR3 size: 15 residues. The CDR3 DNA is TGCGCCAGCAGCGAAGGGACAGCGGGTAGGTACGAGCAGTACTTC. Its protein is CASSEGTAGRYEQYF. Using reference TRBV5-1 and TRBJ2-7 for the parts outside the CDR3, the full variable domain is KAGVTQTPRYLIKTRGQQVTLSCSPISGHRSVSWYQQTPGQGLQFLFEYFSETQRNKGNFPGRFSGRQFSNSRSEMNVSTLELGDSALYLCASSEGTAGRYEQYFGPGTRLTVT.

This clone occurred a few times. The V and J genes are TRBV11-2 and TRBJ2-1; TRBD2 agrees at 8 bases. V lost 5 bases to trimming and J lost 6 bases; unmatched junction nucleotides: 9. Germline lookup yields CDR1 SGHAT and CDR2 FQNNGV. The CDR3 has 15 residues. The CDR3 loop is CASSPLLRGGNEQFF. The CDR3 nucleotides read TGTGCCAGCAGCCCCCTGCTTCGGGGGGGCAATGAGCAGTTCTTC.

This clone was picked up a small number of times. The J gene is TRBJ1-1, the V gene TRBV4-1, with TRBD1 matching over 10 bases. The CDR3 covers 15 residues. V gave up 2 bases and J gave up 11 bases; unmatched junction bases: 11. Germline-derived CDR1 and CDR2 are MGHRA and YSYEKL. The DNA of the CDR3 is TGCGCCAGCAGCCAAAGAGCCCTAGGACAGGGGGGGGCTTTCTTT. This gives the protein CASSQRALGQGGAFF.

The chain employs TRBV29-1 and TRBJ1-1; weak D call: TRBD1 (5 bases). CDR1 and CDR2 from the germline V gene are SQVTM and ANQGSEA. The CDR3 has 13 residues. The V end lost 4 bases, the J end lost 0 bases, and 9 bases lay between the germline ends. Written as DNA, the CDR3 is TGCAGCGTTGGACAGCTTCTGAACACTGAAGCTTTCTTT. It yields the protein CSVGQLLNTEAFF.

V gene TRBV4-1 combines with J gene TRBJ2-1; 7 positions agree with TRBD2. CDR1 and CDR2 from the germline V gene are MGHRA and YSYEKL. Trimming at V came to 2 bases and at J to 8 bases, leaving 9 bases not matched to a gene. This CDR3 comprises 15 residues. CDR3: CASSQFRVGRDEQFF. As DNA, the CDR3 is TGCGCCAGCAGCCAATTCAGGGTGGGGAGGGATGAGCAGTTCTTC.

The chain uses TRBV30 and TRBJ1-3, with a possible D match to TRBD1 (6 bases). Trimming removed 2 bases from V and 4 bases from J, with 18 bases in between. This CDR3 is built from 16 residues. The germline V gene encodes CDR1 GTSNPN and CDR2 SVGIG (reference sequence). CDR3 sequence reads: CAWSSILQGWGNTIYF. CDR3 DNA sequence: TGTGCCTGGAGTTCGATCCTACAGGGTTGGGGAAACACCATATATTTT.

The chain links TRBV29-1 to TRBJ2-5, with TRBD1 matching over 10 bases. The J call may be wrong; the DNA end is better matched by TRBJ2-7. The CDR3 contains 14 residues. CDR1 and CDR2 from the germline V gene are SQVTM and ANQGSEA. CDR3 nucleotide sequence: TGCAGCGCCCGGACAGGGGGTATACCCTACGAGCAGTACTTC. It specifies CSARTGGIPYEQYF.

Written as DNA, the CDR3 is TGCGCCAGCAGCCTGAAATACGGGGGGATATACAATGAGCAGTTCTTC. This gives the protein CASSLKYGGIYNEQFF. V and J are TRBV5-1 and TRBJ2-1; 7 positions match TRBD2. Per germline, CDR1 SGHRS and CDR2 YFSETQ. The V gene end was trimmed by 4 bases and the J gene end by 4 bases; junction bases not matched to a gene: 11. This CDR3 comprises 16 residues.

The chain uses TRBV6-5 and TRBJ2-7; 8 positions match TRBD2. The CDR3 totals 15 residues. J was trimmed by 2 bases and V by 5 bases; bases with no gene match: 8. Germline CDR1 reads MNHEY; CDR2 reads SVGAGI. CDR3 nucleotides: TGTGCCAGCAGTCCTTCAGCGGGAGCGACCTACGAGCAGTACTTC. As protein: CASSPSAGATYEQYF.

The chain couples TRBV27 to TRBJ2-7; 7 bases fit TRBD2. CDR3 length: 16 residues. Germline CDR1 is MNHEY and CDR2 is SMNVEV (reference sequence). The V segment lost 6 bases and the J segment 0 bases; nucleotides outside the gene matches: 11. This CDR3 reads CASSDRGGDSSYEQYF. The CDR3 DNA reads as TGTGCCAGCAGCGACCGTGGGGGGGATAGCTCCTACGAGCAGTACTTC.

The CDR3: CASSDGLAGVTGELFF. CDR3 sequence (DNA): TGTGCCAGCAGCGATGGACTAGCGGGGGTGACCGGGGAGCTGTTTTTT. The V gene is TRBV5-6, the J gene TRBJ2-2, with 13 bases aligning to TRBD2. Germline V gene data show CDR1 as SGHDT and CDR2 as YYEEEE. The CDR3 covers 16 residues. J gave up 5 bases and V 4 bases, and 5 bases lay outside the gene matches. Full variable domain (missing parts from reference TRBV5-6 and TRBJ2-2): DAGVTQSPTHLIKTRGQQVTLRCSPKSGHDTVSWYQQALGQGPQFIFQYYEEEERQRGNFPDRFSGHQFPNYSSELNVNALLLGDSALYLCASSDGLAGVTGELFFGEGSRLTVL.

The chain recombines TRBV29-1 with TRBJ2-2; the match to TRBD1 covers 8 bases. From germline, CDR1 is SQVTM and CDR2 ANQGSEA. The CDR3 runs to 14 residues. V lost 6 bases and J lost 6; bases outside the gene matches: 9. CDR3: CSVDLGQDAGELFF. CDR3 in DNA: TGCAGCGTAGACCTGGGACAGGATGCCGGGGAGCTGTTTTTT.